Included here is one T cell receptor beta chain sequence, with context. Its cognate antigen is unknown. Here immunoSEQ multiplex PCR was the method, and the copy in TCRdb shows in-frame clones only, minus some. The sample records roughly 130,000 clones, about 94% being singletons. The V gene's germline CDR1 is SGHAT and CDR2 FQNNGV. This CDR3 has 17 amino acids. The V segment lost 4 bases and the J segment 0 bases; nucleotides outside the gene matches: 10. Corrective heart surgery yielded the resections from which the thymus tissue came. Healthy Finnish infants undergoing corrective surgery for congenital heart defects were used as donors. The record originates from a study of human thymus T cells. Study conclusions and caveats: Related work showed strongly overlapping thymic repertoires across unrelated individuals. Use of V and J genes seemed skewed within the thymic and blood repertoires.

V and J are TRBV11-2 and TRBJ2-7; the match to TRBD1 covers 9 bases. What was sequenced was thymus tissue. The sequence was collected from a boy in the first two years of life with a congenital heart defect but otherwise immunologically healthy. The CDR3 region has the DNA TGTGCCAGCAGCTCGGACAGGGGAGATAGGAGCTCCTACGAGCAGTACTTC. Residues: CASSSDRGDRSSYEQYF.